The clone carrying this TCR beta chain was seen a few times. RNA transcripts gave rise to amplified TCR beta CDR3 regions. The primer set for the first-round RT-PCR of the TCR CDR3 was HTBI. A single record per CDR3 protein comes from TCRdb applying MiXCR to the multiplex PCR reads. This sample yields some 200,000 distinct CDR3 sequences, of which 15% to 20% are seen a single time; approximately 46% belongs to the top ten. V lost 2 bases, J lost 4 bases, and 16 bases lay in between. Germline V CDR1 and CDR2: SGHKS, YYEKEE (reference sequence). CDR3 size: 16 residues. These data originate in a study of T cells in Graves' hyperthyroidism and ophthalmopathy.

The specimen was blood. The chain recombines TRBV5-5 with TRBJ2-1, with D possibly being TRBD1 or TRBD2 (5 bases each). This clonotype originated in a man in his fifties with Graves' hyperthyroidism. CDR3 amino acids: CASSFSSTWGYNEQFF. CDR3 nucleotides: TGTGCCAGCAGCTTCTCTAGCACTTGGGGGTACAATGAGCAGTTCTTC.